The clone carrying this T cell receptor beta chain was seen only a few times. This sample was included in a study of esophageal squamous cell carcinoma under preoperative chemotherapy. Described time point: before preoperative PTX-NDP chemotherapy. TCRdb passed the PCR reads through MiXCR, listing each CDR3 protein once. Of over 10,000 distinct CDR3 sequences in the sample, 45% to 55% are singletons; the top ten hold approximately 16%. CDR3 length equals 17 residues. The germline CDR1 and CDR2 sequences are MNHEY and SMNVEV (reference sequence). The origin of this receptor is a human donor with esophageal squamous cell carcinoma. The donor label of this sample is uncertain. The specimen was obtained from a patient given preoperative chemotherapy. The rearrangement links TRBV27 to TRBJ2-1; tentatively, D is TRBD1 or TRBD2 (6 bases each). Near its end, the DNA agrees better with TRBJ2-7, so the J call may be wrong. This chain's CDR3 is CASSFYPVGGATYEQYF. The CDR3 DNA reads TGTGCCAGCAGTTTCTATCCCGTGGGGGGCGCAACATACGAGCAGTACTTC.